The 18 T cell receptor beta chains in this list originate from one sample, sequenced in a study of blood T cells in healthy people across ages. Primed by a sample-barcoded 5' primer and a J-beta primer mix, a second PCR proceeded for about 6 to 12 cycles. One entry per CDR3 protein results from TCRdb running MiXCR on the 5' RACE reads. The sample records 350,000 to 450,000 distinct CDR3 sequences, about 52% being singletons. The sample was blood. The receptor source for this set is a man in his fifties or sixties in good health.

This clonotype was seen more than once but under ten times. The rearrangement joins TRBV25-1 to TRBJ1-2, with TRBD1 matching over 7 bases. After removal of 4 bases from V and 0 bases from J, the junction contained 11 bases not matched to a gene. This CDR3 is built from 17 residues. In germline, CDR1 is MGHDK, CDR2 SYGVNS. The CDR3 DNA reads as TGTGCCAGCAGTGGAAATACAGGGGCCACAGCTAACTATGGCTACACCTTC. Translating it yields CASSGNTGATANYGYTF.

Notes on this clonotype: Possible read error: a much larger clone is one base away. The genes are TRBV5-1 and TRBJ2-5; 7 bases fit TRBD2. The J call could be wrong; TRBJ2-7 is a better fit for the DNA end. The CDR3 runs to 15 residues. Per the germline V gene, CDR1 is SGHRS and CDR2 is YFSETQ. The CDR3 coding sequence is TGCGACAGCAGCTTGGCTTCTAGCGGCTTCCACGAGCAGTACTTC. Protein: CDSSLASSGFHEQYF.

The chain carries TRBV20-1 and TRBJ2-4, with TRBD1 identical over 8 bases. The V gene's germline CDR1 is DFQATT and CDR2 SNEGSKA (reference sequence). V lost 0 bases, J lost 13 bases, and 14 bases stayed unmatched. The CDR3 sequence is 15 residues long. The CDR3 DNA sequence: TGCAGTGCTAGAGATGGAAGGCAGGGGGCCACTGAGCAGTACTTC. Its translation is CSARDGRQGATEQYF.

The chain couples TRBV5-1 to TRBJ2-7; D not certain. Germline loops: CDR1 SGHRS, CDR2 YFSETQ. V lost 3 bases and J lost 3, with 7 bases in between. This CDR3 has 12 residues. The CDR3 DNA is TGCGCCAGCAGCTATGCGGACTACGAGCAGTACTTC. It encodes CASSYADYEQYF.

This sequence joins TRBV7-8 and TRBJ2-5; D remains unclear. The CDR3 extends over 12 amino acids. V shed 7 bases and J shed 11 bases, with 17 bases lying between them. CDR1 SGHVS and CDR2 FQNEAQ come from the germline V gene. CDR3 DNA: TGTGCCAGCACACAGCGCCGTAATGAGCAGTACTTC. Its protein product is CASTQRRNEQYF.

This chain joins TRBV10-3 and TRBJ1-5, with D maybe TRBD1 (5 bases). Germline CDR1 and CDR2: ENHRY and SYGVKD. CDR3 size: 14 residues. V dropped 6 bases and J dropped 0 bases, with 9 bases sitting between them. CDR3 in amino acids: CAISPGTSNQPQHF. The DNA for the CDR3 is TGTGCCATCAGCCCCGGGACTAGCAATCAGCCCCAGCATTTT.

Comment on this clonotype: At one of its ends the junction is not consistent with the germline gene, which may arise from a read error. This chain connects TRBV12-3 or TRBV12-4 to TRBJ2-2, with D possibly TRBD2 on 6 matching bases. This CDR3 is 14 amino acids long. DNA of the CDR3: TGTACCAGCAGGTCCGGGGGTAACACCGGGGAGCTGTTTTTT. It is translated as CTSRSGGNTGELFF.

A remark on this clonotype: A clone one base away is much larger, so this may be a read error. The V gene is TRBV28, the J gene TRBJ2-7; no firm D call. The CDR3 is 14 amino acids. The germline CDR1 and CDR2 sequences are MDHEN and SYDVKM. V shed 1 base and J shed 5 bases, with 12 bases lying between them. CDR3 residues: CASSLYMTHDEQYF. The CDR3, as DNA: TGTGCCAGCAGTTTATACATGACTCACGACGAGCAGTACTTC.

V is TRBV4-2 and J is TRBJ1-5; TRBD1 is a possible D gene (6 bases). Trimming cost V 4 bases and J 2 bases, with 15 bases left between them. The CDR3 runs to 16 residues. CDR1 and CDR2 (germline): LGHNA, YNFKEQ. The CDR3 loop is CASSPDLQGGNQPQHF. The DNA for the CDR3 is TGTGCCAGCAGCCCAGATCTACAGGGAGGCAATCAGCCCCAGCATTTT.

This chain uses TRBV12-3 or TRBV12-4 with TRBJ2-7; no clear D gene. This CDR3 is built from 14 residues. Trimming stripped 1 base from V and 3 bases from J, with 10 bases between. CDR3 loop: CASSLVGSYYEQYF. The CDR3 coding sequence is TGTGCCAGCAGTTTAGTTGGCAGTTACTACGAGCAGTACTTC.

This clonotype was found a few times. This chain links TRBV7-2 with TRBJ2-7; 11 positions match TRBD1. Germline V gene sequence: CDR1 SGHTA, CDR2 FQGNSA. Trimming removed 3 bases from V and 3 bases from J; junction bases left unmatched: 7. The CDR3 contains 16 residues. The CDR3 DNA reads as TGTGCCAGCAGCTTCACTGGGACAGGGGGTAGCTACGAGCAGTACTTC. Translating gives CASSFTGTGGSYEQYF.

This clonotype was picked up a small number of times. The gene calls are TRBV20-1 and TRBJ1-1, with D uncertain. Germline CDR1 and CDR2: DFQATT and SNEGSKA (reference sequence). V gave up 6 bases and J gave up 3 bases, with 14 bases separating them. The CDR3 has 13 amino acids. The CDR3 sequence is CSAPEGGYTEAFF. CDR3 DNA: TGCAGTGCCCCGGAGGGCGGTTACACTGAAGCTTTCTTT.

In regard to this clonotype: With a much larger clone just one base away, this may be a read error. V gene TRBV11-1 combines with J gene TRBJ2-5; a weak D match, TRBD2 (6 bases). From germline, CDR1 is SGHAT and CDR2 FQDESV (reference sequence). This CDR3 contains 13 residues. In DNA, the CDR3 is TGTGCCGGCAGTCGGGACTTCCAAGAGACCCAGTACTTC. Translating gives CAGSRDFQETQYF.

This sequence joins TRBV7-2 and TRBJ1-5, with D unclear. The V end was cut by 5 bases, the J end by 7 bases, with 9 bases between. The germline CDR1 and CDR2 sequences are SGHTA and FQGNSA. This CDR3 is 12 amino acids long. CDR3 protein: CASSRVGQPQHF. CDR3 in DNA: TGTGCCAGCAGCAGGGTAGGCCAGCCCCAGCATTTT.

This clonotype was detected a few times. A much larger clone differs from this one at a single base, so this may be a read error. The chain is built from TRBV20-1 and TRBJ2-1, with 7 bases matching TRBD1. The CDR3 consists of 13 residues. Germline trimming cut 3 bases from V and 1 base from J; bases unmatched to any gene: 0. Germline CDR1 reads DFQATT; CDR2 reads SNEGSKA (reference sequence). The CDR3 protein is CSARDRSYNEQFF. The CDR3 nucleotides are TGCAGTGCTAGGGACAGGTCCTACAATGAGCAGTTCTTC.

The chain couples TRBV4-1 to TRBJ2-2; TRBD2 is a possible D gene (6 bases). Germline V gene lookup returns CDR1 MGHRA and CDR2 YSYEKL. The CDR3 loop spans 16 amino acids. The V end was cut by 0 bases, the J end by 1 base, with 9 bases between. The CDR3 loop is CASSQEGAGNTGELFF. The CDR3 coding sequence is TGCGCCAGCAGCCAAGAAGGAGCGGGGAACACCGGGGAGCTGTTTTTT.

This clonotype has just one count. V is TRBV12-3 or TRBV12-4 and J is TRBJ1-1; D remains ambiguous. V was trimmed by 7 bases and J by 1 base, leaving 16 bases between them. The CDR3 loop spans 15 amino acids. CDR3 amino acids: CASNSRGFENTEAFF. The CDR3 bases are TGTGCCAGCAACTCGAGAGGCTTTGAGAACACTGAAGCTTTCTTT.

This clonotype turned up a few times. The chain recombines TRBV20-1 with TRBJ2-1, with TRBD1 identical over 9 bases. The V gene's germline CDR1 is DFQATT and CDR2 SNEGSKA (reference sequence). The J segment lost 6 bases and the V segment lost 6 bases, leaving 6 bases of the junction unmatched. This CDR3 spans 13 amino acids. The CDR3 sequence: CSAWRDRVNEQFF. The CDR3 nucleotides are TGCAGTGCGTGGAGGGACAGGGTCAATGAGCAGTTCTTC.